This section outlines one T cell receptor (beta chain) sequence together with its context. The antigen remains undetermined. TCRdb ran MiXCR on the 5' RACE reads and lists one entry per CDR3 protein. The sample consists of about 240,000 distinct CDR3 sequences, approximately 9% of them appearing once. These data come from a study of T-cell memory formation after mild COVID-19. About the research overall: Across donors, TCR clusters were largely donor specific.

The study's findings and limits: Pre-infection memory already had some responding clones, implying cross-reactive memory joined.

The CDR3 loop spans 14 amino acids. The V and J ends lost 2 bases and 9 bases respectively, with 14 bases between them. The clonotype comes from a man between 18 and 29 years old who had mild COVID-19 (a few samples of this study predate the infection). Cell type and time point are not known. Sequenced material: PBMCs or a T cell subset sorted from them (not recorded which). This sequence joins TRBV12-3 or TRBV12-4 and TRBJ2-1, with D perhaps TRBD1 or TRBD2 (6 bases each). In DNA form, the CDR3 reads TGTGCCAGCAGTTTATATAGGGGGGCCGGTGAGCAGTTCTTC. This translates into CASSLYRGAGEQFF.